These T cell receptor beta chains were read from a single sample in a study of shared clonotypes between healthy human individuals. Data came from immunoSEQ multiplex PCR; TCRdb stores just in-frame clones and leaves some out. The repertoire holds a few million clones, 90% to 95% seen once, with 1.5% to 2% in the top ten. The specimen was naive CD8+ T cells from PBMCs. These receptors were collected from a man aged 18 to 30 in good health. Some clones in this sample may be carry-over from other donors' samples. Both conserved end residues are part of each CDR3. The D gene is left open where the match is weak. Size values are once, few and many counts, or a class for expanded clones, and some rows have none.

j_call v_call d_call clone_size cdr3_nt cdr3_aa
TRBJ1-1 TRBV5-1 - - TGCGCCAGCAGCCCCTGGGGTGCAGGGAACACTGAAGCTTTCTTT CASSPWGAGNTEAFF
TRBJ1-2 TRBV7-8 - - TGTGCCAGCAGCCCGCCTAACTATGGCTACACCTTC CASSPPNYGYTF
TRBJ1-1 TRBV5-1 - few TGCGCCAGCAGGGAGGGAAACACTGAAGCTTTCTTT CASREGNTEAFF
TRBJ2-3 TRBV6-5 TRBD1 once TGTGCCAGCAGTGGGACAGGACAAACAGATACGCAGTATTTT CASSGTGQTDTQYF
TRBJ2-7 TRBV19 - once TGTGCCAGTAGTTTGTTCGGGAGCGTTGGCGAGCAGTACTTC CASSLFGSVGEQYF
TRBJ1-1 TRBV19 - - TGTGCCAGTAGGGCACTTCTGCCCAACACTGAAGCTTTCTTT CASRALLPNTEAFF
TRBJ2-1 TRBV2 TRBD1 - TGTGCCAGCAGTGGCCGGGACAGGGACAACAATGAGCAGTTCTTC CASSGRDRDNNEQFF
TRBJ1-1 TRBV29-1 - - TGCAGCGTTGATAAGGGGGTCGCTGAAGCTTTCTTT CSVDKGVAEAFF
TRBJ2-1 TRBV5-1 TRBD2 - TGCGCCAGCAGCCCACACCCGGCTAGCGGGACTGAGCAGTTCTTC CASSPHPASGTEQFF
TRBJ2-3 TRBV10-3 - - TGTGCCACCTCCGGCGGGGATCGTGTGAGAGATACGCAGTATTTT CATSGGDRVRDTQYF
TRBJ2-3 TRBV5-1 - - TGCGCCAGCAGCCAGGGGTCAGATACGCAGTATTTT CASSQGSDTQYF
TRBJ2-2 TRBV5-1 - - TGCGCCAGCAGCCCGGAAGGGACCGGGGTTTTGACCGGGGAGCTGTTTTTT CASSPEGTGVLTGELFF
TRBJ2-3 TRBV27 TRBD2 - TGTGCCAGCAGTCTACTAGCGGGAGCGTTAGATACGCAGTATTTT CASSLLAGALDTQYF
TRBJ2-7 TRBV28 TRBD1 - TGTGCCAGCAGTTTAAGCGGGACAGGGATCGAGCAGTACTTC CASSLSGTGIEQYF
TRBJ2-7 TRBV27 - - TGTGCCAGCAGTTTAGTTTTAGGGACGGGAGCCTACGAGCAGTACTTC CASSLVLGTGAYEQYF
TRBJ1-3 TRBV5-1 TRBD1 - TGCGCCAGCAGCCCTGGGACAGGGGCTGGAAACACCATATATTTT CASSPGTGAGNTIYF
TRBJ2-7 TRBV7-3 - - TGTGCCAGCAAGAACCGTCTGGGGGACCAGAGCTCCTACGAGCAGTACTTC CASKNRLGDQSSYEQYF
TRBJ2-7 TRBV4-3 - - TGCGCCAGCAGCCAAGGAGTGGGGGGTTACGAGCAGTACTTC CASSQGVGGYEQYF
TRBJ2-2 TRBV7-3 - few TGTGCCAGCAGCTCCGATGGGCTAGCCGCGAACACCGGGGAGCTGTTTTTT CASSSDGLAANTGELFF
TRBJ1-1 TRBV28 TRBD1 - TGTGCCAGCAGGGGACAGGGTGGAACTGAAGCTTTCTTT CASRGQGGTEAFF
TRBJ2-2 TRBV6-4 - - TGTGCCAGCAGCTCTAAATCCATGGGCACCGGGGAGCTGTTTTTT CASSSKSMGTGELFF
TRBJ1-4 TRBV7-9 - few TGTGCCAGCAGAGACAGCTTCGCTAATGAAAAACTGTTTTTT CASRDSFANEKLFF
TRBJ2-1 TRBV4-1 TRBD2 - TGCGCCAGCAGCCAAGATCCAGCGGGAGCGTTTGAGCAGTTCTTC CASSQDPAGAFEQFF
TRBJ2-2 TRBV21-1 - - TGTGCCAGCAGCAAATCACTCAGGGGGCCAGGTCGTACCCGGGAGCTGTTTTTT CASSKSLRGPGRTRELFF
TRBJ2-5 TRBV7-9 - - TGTGCCAGCAGCCCCACCCTCCTTGGCGGGGAACAGTTGATAGGGACCCAGTACTTC CASSPTLLGGEQLIGTQYF
TRBJ2-7 TRBV10-3 - - TGTGCCATCAGTGAGACCCGGGCCGAGCAGTACTTC CAISETRAEQYF
TRBJ2-1 TRBV13 - - TGTGCCAGCAGCTTAAGAGCCCCCTACAATGAGCAGTTCTTC CASSLRAPYNEQFF
TRBJ2-1 TRBV27 TRBD1 - TGTGCCAGCAGCCCCGGGACAGGGTTTTACAATGAGCAGTTCTTC CASSPGTGFYNEQFF
TRBJ2-1 TRBV7-6 - - TGTGCCAGCAGCTTACAGGGGCGGGCAAGTGCGGGCAATGAGCAGTTCTTC CASSLQGRASAGNEQFF
TRBJ2-1 TRBV7-8 - - TGTGCCAGCAGCTTAAGCCGGGCCAATGAGCAGTTCTTC CASSLSRANEQFF
TRBJ2-7 TRBV5-5 TRBD2 - TGTGCCAGCAGCCTCTATTGGCGGGGGGGTTTGGGTTTAGAGCAGTACTTC CASSLYWRGGLGLEQYF
TRBJ2-1 TRBV4-2 TRBD2 - TGTGCCAGCAGCCAAGGAGCGGGAGGTATGGATGAGCAGTTCTTC CASSQGAGGMDEQFF
TRBJ1-5 TRBV9 - - TGTGCCAGCAGCGTAGACGGCGGGGCCCAGCGGCCCCAGCATTTT CASSVDGGAQRPQHF
TRBJ2-2 TRBV29-1 - - TGCAGCGTTGAGCTCCCGAACACCGGGGAGCTGTTTTTT CSVELPNTGELFF
TRBJ1-1 TRBV29-1 - - TGCAGCGTTGAAGCCAGGGAAGTTTCTGTTGAAGCTTTCTTT CSVEAREVSVEAFF
TRBJ2-3 TRBV10-3 - - TGTGCCATCAGGAGAGATCGAAAGGCAGTGAGCACAGATACGCAGTATTTT CAIRRDRKAVSTDTQYF
TRBJ1-5 TRBV28 - few TGTGCCAGCAGTTACCCCAGGGTGACGCAGCCCCAGCATTTT CASSYPRVTQPQHF
TRBJ2-3 TRBV15 - once TGTGCCACCAGCAGAGAGCTGGGCTCAGATACGCAGTATTTT CATSRELGSDTQYF
TRBJ2-7 TRBV4-3 TRBD1 - TGCGCCAGCAGCCGCACCCCCGGGACAGGGGATAACGAGCAGTACTTC CASSRTPGTGDNEQYF
TRBJ1-2 TRBV20-1 - - TGCAGTGCTTTGAAAGGCTACACCTTC CSALKGYTF
TRBJ2-1 TRBV7-3 TRBD1 - TGTGCCAGCAGCTTAGCGGACAGGGGGGATGAGCAGTTCTTC CASSLADRGDEQFF
TRBJ2-3 TRBV11-3 TRBD2 once TGTGCCAGCAGCCCGTCGACTAGCGGCACAGATACGCAGTATTTT CASSPSTSGTDTQYF